This TCR beta chain was sequenced during a study of cytomegalovirus exposure and HLA in healthy donors listed by TCRdb under 2017. Turning to the overall study: A later analysis indicated that the 130 or so validation repertoires were generated on the platform also employed for the roughly 730 repertoires of the first cohort. The study aimed to test whether signatures of past pathogen exposure could be identified by cataloging public T cell receptors. Along with the approximately 650-subject first cohort, a separate validation cohort of some 130 different subjects was used. The study combined high-throughput TCR immunosequencing, statistical association of individual TCRs with disease status, and machine learning to predict cytomegalovirus infection status.

This clone was detected once. Its recognized antigen is unknown. No base quality information exists; no much larger clone differs at one position. Library construction relied on the immunoSEQ multiplex PCR assay. On the authors' methods: A statistical classification framework was built to diagnose cytomegalovirus status from the catalog of TCR beta chain sequences. Entries here come from immuneACCESS through TCRdb and include only in-frame sequences with V and J called. Some clones fail to appear in such tables; in the studies checked, an unresolved V gene covers under half of the shortfall, and the cause of the remainder is unknown. V and J calls and clone size come straight from that table; D and trimming were deduced from the DNA. This sample gives more than 90,000 clones in total; roughly nine tenths of them show up just once. The ten largest clones take up 4% to 5.5% of the sample. The germline V gene (reference sequence) gives CDR1 as SEHNR and CDR2 as FQNEAQ. Trimming costs V 4 bases and J 1 base, and their ends lie 16 bases apart. From the cysteine up to the phenylalanine, the CDR3 has a length of 16 residues. Of the read, only the CDR3 DNA is kept; its 48 bases are in frame from base 1.

Study-wide conclusions, independent of this receptor: A few of the identified cytomegalovirus-associated TCR beta chains were confirmed in vitro to be specific for cytomegalovirus antigens. All 120 or so repertoires were used to score co-occurrence in the validation cohort in a later analysis, because that analysis had no HLA typing for the cohort. The authors suggested that the approach could potentially be generalized to other disease states and immunological phenotypes. Most TCR sequences were seen in very few donors, while some public TCRs were found in many individuals. The study gave a list of about 170 TCR beta chains associated with cytomegalovirus. Subsequent analysis determined that TCRs grouped into clusters in the first cohort also showed a tendency toward co-occurrence across the roughly 110 validation repertoires, and 94% of cluster scores exceeded 0. In both the original and validation cohorts, the classifier was reported to diagnose cytomegalovirus status with high specificity and sensitivity.

The donors belonged to the validation cohort of 90 to 150 subjects, which was separate from the approximately 660-subject first cohort. This chain is built from TRBV7-9 and TRBJ2-5, with TRBD1 perhaps the D gene, on 5 matching bases. This clonotype was sampled from a man younger than 35 in good health and CMV-seropositive. The material sequenced was PBMCs. The DNA sequence is as follows: TGTGCCAGCAGCTCAAGGAGAAGTAGGGGCCAAGAGACCCAGTACTTC. Its coded protein is CASSSRRSRGQETQYF.